Listed below are T cell receptor beta chains from one sample, sequenced in a study of OX40 agonist ivuxolimab in advanced cancers. The method was immunoSEQ multiplex PCR; TCRdb's version includes in-frame clones alone and lacks a portion of them. Here the sample spans 30,000 to 35,000 clones, about 92% being singletons. The sequences come from CD4+ or CD8+ T cells sorted from blood, collected in a trial of the OX40 agonist ivuxolimab. These receptors were taken from an adult with an advanced solid tumor such as melanoma, head and neck, liver or kidney cancer. CDR3s include the opening cysteine and the closing phenylalanine or tryptophan. D genes are given only for firm matches. Clone sizes are given selectively: once, few, many, or a class where the clone is expanded.

J	V	size	D	DNA	CDR3
TRBJ2-5	TRBV27	.	TRBD2	TGTGCCAGCAGTTTATATGGACGCCCCGGACTAGCGATACAAGAGACCCAGTACTTC	CASSLYGRPGLAIQETQYF
TRBJ2-7	TRBV28	.	.	TGTGCCAGCAGTTTCCAGGGGCTGTCCTACGAGCAGTACTTC	CASSFQGLSYEQYF
TRBJ2-5	TRBV5-6	.	TRBD2	TGTGCCAGCAGCCCTAGCGGGACCCAAGAGACCCAGTACTTC	CASSPSGTQETQYF
TRBJ1-1	TRBV27	.	TRBD1	TGTGCCAGCAGTTTGACAGGGGAAAGCAACACTGAAGCTTTCTTT	CASSLTGESNTEAFF
TRBJ2-2	TRBV27	.	TRBD2	TGTGCCAGCAGTCGGACTAGCGGGAGGGCGTCTGGGACCGGGGAGCTGTTTTTT	CASSRTSGRASGTGELFF
TRBJ2-1	TRBV6-4	.	TRBD2	TGTGCCAGCAGCCCACTAGCGGGAACCTACAATGAGCAGTTCTTC	CASSPLAGTYNEQFF
TRBJ2-5	TRBV9	.	TRBD2	TGTGCCAGCAGCGGGGCACCGGGAGGGACGTGGGAGACCCAGTACTTC	CASSGAPGGTWETQYF
TRBJ2-7	TRBV27	few	.	TGTGCCAGCAGTTTCGGTCGTAGCCTTTCCTACGAGCAGTACTTC	CASSFGRSLSYEQYF
TRBJ2-7	TRBV2	.	.	TGTGCCAGCAGCTTCATAGCGGACCTCTCCTACGAGCAGTACTTC	CASSFIADLSYEQYF
TRBJ2-7	TRBV11-2	.	TRBD2	TGTGCCAGCAGCCAAGATTCGGGGGGAGGGCCCTACGAGCAGTACTTC	CASSQDSGGGPYEQYF
TRBJ2-7	TRBV28	.	.	TGTGCCAGCAGCATCAAGTATGGGCTCCGTGAGCAGTACTTC	CASSIKYGLREQYF
TRBJ1-2	TRBV14	.	TRBD1	TGTGCCAGCAGCCAACTCCCTCGACAGGGTTTTGGTATTTATGGCTACACCTTC	CASSQLPRQGFGIYGYTF
TRBJ2-7	TRBV15	.	TRBD1	TGTGCCACCAGCAAAGACAGGGGGGGCGAGCAGTACTTC	CATSKDRGGEQYF
TRBJ2-2	TRBV28	.	.	TGTGCCAGCAGTTTGTCAGGGAGGAACACCGGGGAGCTGTTTTTT	CASSLSGRNTGELFF
TRBJ2-6	TRBV7-8	.	TRBD1	TGTGCCAGCAGCTTAGGGGGACAGGGGTACGTCCTGACTTTC	CASSLGGQGYVLTF
TRBJ1-1	TRBV13	.	TRBD1	TGTGCCAGCAGCGACAACCACAGGGGTACTGAAGCTTTCTTT	CASSDNHRGTEAFF
TRBJ2-2	TRBV6-6	.	.	TGTGCCAGCTCTAATGCCCGGCAGGTGTCCGGGGAGCTGTTTTTT	CASSNARQVSGELFF
TRBJ2-1	TRBV13	.	TRBD2	TGTGCCAGCAGCACCGGGACTAGCGGGAGGGTTGAGCAGTTCTTC	CASSTGTSGRVEQFF
TRBJ2-1	TRBV4-3	.	TRBD2	TGCGCCAGCAGCCAAGGGGGGCGGGAGGGCCGCTCCTACAATGAGCAGTTCTTC	CASSQGGREGRSYNEQFF
TRBJ2-5	TRBV9	once	TRBD1	TGTGCCAGCAGCGTAGAAGGGCAGGGGGCGAATTCAGAGACCCAGTACTTC	CASSVEGQGANSETQYF
TRBJ2-1	TRBV18	.	.	TGTGCCAGCTCAGAGCGGGCTAGCTCCTACAATGAGCAGTTCTTC	CASSERASSYNEQFF
TRBJ1-1	TRBV11-2	.	.	TGTGCCAGCAGCGTTGGGCGTTTCACTGAAGCTTTCTTT	CASSVGRFTEAFF
TRBJ1-1	TRBV27	.	.	TGTGCCAGCAGTTCCCGGAGGGAGGCTTTCTTT	CASSSRREAFF
TRBJ1-1	TRBV27	few	TRBD1	TGTGCCAGCAGTCCAGACAGGGGCCCCATGAACACTGAAGCTTTCTTT	CASSPDRGPMNTEAFF
TRBJ1-6	TRBV13	.	.	TGTGCCAGCAGCTTAGGAGGGTTGGAGGGCTTCAATTCACCCCTCCACTTT	CASSLGGLEGFNSPLHF
TRBJ1-1	TRBV27	.	.	TGTGCCAGCAAAACGACCGGCGGCGTGAACACTGAAGCTTTCTTT	CASKTTGGVNTEAFF
TRBJ2-5	TRBV5-6	.	.	TGTGCCAGCAGCGGAGGCACAGGGCGGGGGGAGACCCAGTACTTC	CASSGGTGRGETQYF
TRBJ2-7	TRBV6-1	once	TRBD2	TGTGCCAGCAGTCCCATGACTAGCGGGAGCGGTGAGCAGTACTTC	CASSPMTSGSGEQYF
TRBJ2-1	TRBV4-3	.	.	TGCGCCAGCAGCCAAGAGACAGGGGATGGGCTAGCGGGTCACAATGAGCAGTTCTTC	CASSQETGDGLAGHNEQFF
TRBJ2-3	TRBV13	.	TRBD1	TGTGCCAGCAGCTCCCTCCGCCCACGGGACAGGGTAACTGATACGCAGTATTTT	CASSSLRPRDRVTDTQYF
TRBJ1-2	TRBV7-3	.	.	TGTGCCAGCAGCTTAGTCCCGACAGAAACTAACTATGGCTACACCTTC	CASSLVPTETNYGYTF
TRBJ1-1	TRBV18	once	.	TGTGCCAGCTGGTCGGGCACTGAAGCTTTCTTT	CASWSGTEAFF
TRBJ2-3	TRBV7-9	.	TRBD1	TGTGCCAGCACCCAAACCGGGACAGATACGTATTTT	CASTQTGTDTYF
TRBJ2-3	TRBV5-4	.	.	TGTGCCAGCAGCTTAGAAGGGAGCACAGATACGCAGTATTTT	CASSLEGSTDTQYF
TRBJ2-3	TRBV5-1	.	TRBD2	TGCGCCAGCAGCGGGACTAGAAGGGGCGTTGATACGCAGTATTTT	CASSGTRRGVDTQYF
TRBJ2-1	TRBV7-9	.	.	TGTGCCAGCAGCTTAGGGATTCGTGAGGCGGACAATGAGCAGTTCTTC	CASSLGIREADNEQFF
TRBJ2-7	TRBV13	.	TRBD2	TGTGCCAGTCGAGCGGGAGGGGCCTACGAGCAGTACTTC	CASRAGGAYEQYF
TRBJ2-3	TRBV28	.	.	TGTGCCAGCAGTTTTGACCCCGAGCAGTATTTT	CASSFDPEQYF
TRBJ2-3	TRBV13	.	.	TGTGCCAGCAGCTGGGAGGACGATACTAGCACAGATACGCAGTATTTT	CASSWEDDTSTDTQYF
TRBJ2-3	TRBV29-1	.	.	TGCAGCGTTCCGGACCCTGTCACTATCACAGATACGCAGTATTTT	CSVPDPVTITDTQYF
TRBJ2-7	TRBV5-4	.	.	TGTGCCAGCAGCCCGGGGCTGGGGTTGGGGGTACCCTACGAGCAGTACTTC	CASSPGLGLGVPYEQYF
TRBJ2-3	TRBV28	once	TRBD2	TGTGCCAGCAGTTTTCTATGGGAGGGCGAGACAGATACGCAGTATTTT	CASSFLWEGETDTQYF
TRBJ1-1	TRBV18	.	.	TGTGCCAGCTCACGAACCGGGGCAAATGAAGCTTTCTTT	CASSRTGANEAFF
TRBJ1-1	TRBV7-9	.	TRBD1	TGTGCCAGCAGCTTACCACCACAGGGGACGAACACTGAAGCTTTCTTT	CASSLPPQGTNTEAFF
TRBJ2-2	TRBV7-9	.	.	TGTGCCAGCAGCCCCGGCGGAGCCGGGGAGCTGTTTTTT	CASSPGGAGELFF
TRBJ1-1	TRBV7-3	.	TRBD1	TGTGCCAGCAGCTTAGGGACAGACACTGAAGCTTTCTTT	CASSLGTDTEAFF
TRBJ2-7	TRBV6-6	once	.	TGTGCCAGCAGGCCTAGTCGTTACGAGCAGTACTTC	CASRPSRYEQYF
TRBJ2-6	TRBV28	.	.	TGTGCCAGCAGTTCCGGACAAGGCTCTGGGGCCAACGTCCTGACTTTC	CASSSGQGSGANVLTF
TRBJ2-7	TRBV7-9	.	TRBD2	TGTGCCAGCAGTTTTACTAGCGAGTACGAGCAGTACTTC	CASSFTSEYEQYF
TRBJ2-1	TRBV13	.	.	TGTGCCAGCAGGATCCACCCAGACCCTGAGCAGTTCTTC	CASRIHPDPEQFF
TRBJ2-7	TRBV7-9	.	.	TGTGCCAGCAGCCCTGGGACAGAGCAGTACTTC	CASSPGTEQYF
TRBJ2-7	TRBV27	.	.	TGTGCCAGCAGTTTATTGTGGCAGAATACCTACGAGCAGTACTTC	CASSLLWQNTYEQYF
TRBJ2-3	TRBV4-3	.	TRBD2	TGCGCCAGCAGCCTCACCTCCCGCGGGAGGGCAGATACGCAGTATTTT	CASSLTSRGRADTQYF